The subject of this entry is one T cell receptor (beta chain). Its antigen is not known. The data were produced by immunoSEQ multiplex PCR, yet TCRdb's version contains in-frame clones alone and is incomplete. Among around 190,000 clones listed, around 88% were seen once. This record belongs to a study of T cell responses to AZD1222 COVID-19 vaccine. Broader study findings: Spike-specific TCR breadth and depth rose after two AZD1222 doses. Reportedly, nearly half the spike-specific TCRs target unmutated variant regions.

From germline, CDR1 is MDHEN and CDR2 SYDVKM. V dropped 2 bases and J dropped 7; count of bases not matched to a gene: 6. The CDR3 extends over 15 amino acids. This clonotype originated in an adult who received the AZD1222 COVID-19 vaccine. This sample comprised peripheral blood, obtained 28 days after the second AZD1222 dose. The chain recombines TRBV28 with TRBJ2-1; 9 bases line up with TRBD2. The CDR3 DNA follows: TGTGCCAGCAGTTTAATGCGGGGGGGCCTTAATGAGCAGTTCTTC. It yields the protein CASSLMRGGLNEQFF.